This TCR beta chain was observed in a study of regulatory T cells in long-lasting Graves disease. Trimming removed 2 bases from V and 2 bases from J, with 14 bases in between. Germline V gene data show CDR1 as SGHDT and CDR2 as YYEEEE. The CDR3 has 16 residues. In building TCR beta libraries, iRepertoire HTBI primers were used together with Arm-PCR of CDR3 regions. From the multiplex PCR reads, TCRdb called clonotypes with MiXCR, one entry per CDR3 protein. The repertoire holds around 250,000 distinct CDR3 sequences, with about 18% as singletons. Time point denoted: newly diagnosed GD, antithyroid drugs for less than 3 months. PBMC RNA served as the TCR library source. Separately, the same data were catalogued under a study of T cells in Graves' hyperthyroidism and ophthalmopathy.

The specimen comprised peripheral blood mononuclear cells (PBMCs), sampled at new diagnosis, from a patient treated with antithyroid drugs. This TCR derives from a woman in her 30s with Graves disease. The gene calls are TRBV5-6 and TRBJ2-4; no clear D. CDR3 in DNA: TGTGCCAGCAGCTTCCGCTGGGCTCTTACCAAAAACATTCAGTACTTC. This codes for CASSFRWALTKNIQYF. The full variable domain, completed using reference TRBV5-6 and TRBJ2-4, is DAGVTQSPTHLIKTRGQQVTLRCSPKSGHDTVSWYQQALGQGPQFIFQYYEEEERQRGNFPDRFSGHQFPNYSSELNVNALLLGDSALYLCASSFRWALTKNIQYFGAGTRLSVL.